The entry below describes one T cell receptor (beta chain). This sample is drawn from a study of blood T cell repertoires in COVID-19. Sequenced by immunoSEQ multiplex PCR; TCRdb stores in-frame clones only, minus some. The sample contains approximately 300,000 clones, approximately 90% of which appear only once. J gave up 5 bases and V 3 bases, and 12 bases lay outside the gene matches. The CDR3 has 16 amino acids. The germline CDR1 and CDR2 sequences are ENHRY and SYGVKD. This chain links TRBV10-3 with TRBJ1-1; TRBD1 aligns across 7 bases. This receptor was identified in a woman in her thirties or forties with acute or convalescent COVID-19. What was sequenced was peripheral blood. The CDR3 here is CAISDPGDRVVTEAFF. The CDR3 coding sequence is TGTGCCATCAGTGACCCCGGTGACAGGGTAGTAACTGAAGCTTTCTTT.